This is a list of T cell receptor beta chains from one sample in a study of blood T cell repertoires in COVID-19. Sequencing used immunoSEQ multiplex PCR; TCRdb keeps in-frame clones, though not all of them. The data hold 190,000 or so clones, with approximately 88% observed a single time. Input material: PBMCs or T cells enriched from blood (not recorded which). The source is a man between 18 and 35 years old with acute COVID-19. Each CDR3 is given with its conserved first and last residue. The D gene is left open where the match is weak. Clone size is given for some rows only: seen once, a few or many times, or a class if the clone is expanded.

size: NA; J: TRBJ2-1; D: TRBD2; length: 15; V: TRBV5-1; DNA: TGCGCCAGCAGCTTGCTCGGGACTAGCGGCAATGAGCAGTTCTTC; CDR3: CASSLLGTSGNEQFF
size: NA; J: TRBJ1-1; D: TRBD1; length: 12; V: TRBV30; DNA: TGTGCCAGGACAGGGGACCGATCTGAAGCTTTCTTT; CDR3: CARTGDRSEAFF
size: once; J: TRBJ2-7; D: TRBD2; length: 17; V: TRBV19; DNA: TGTGCCAGTAGCAAGGGACTAGCGGGAGGCAATACCTACGAGCAGTACTTC; CDR3: CASSKGLAGGNTYEQYF
size: NA; J: TRBJ1-5; D: TRBD1; length: 14; V: TRBV13; DNA: TGTGCCAGCAGCTTAGGGACAGGGGCTCAGCCCCAGCATTTT; CDR3: CASSLGTGAQPQHF
size: NA; J: TRBJ2-3; D: NA; length: 15; V: TRBV7-8; DNA: TGTGCCAGCAGCTTAGGGACTAAGCTTAAGAATACGCAGTATTTT; CDR3: CASSLGTKLKNTQYF
size: once; J: TRBJ1-6; D: NA; length: 15; V: TRBV6-1; DNA: TGTGCCAGCAGTGAAGTACAGGCCAAGGATTCACCCCTCCACTTT; CDR3: CASSEVQAKDSPLHF
size: NA; J: TRBJ2-2; D: NA; length: 12; V: TRBV6-5; DNA: TGTGCCAGCAGTACTCAGGGGAGGGAGCTGTTTTTT; CDR3: CASSTQGRELFF
size: NA; J: TRBJ2-7; D: NA; length: 14; V: TRBV14; DNA: TGTGCCAGCAGACTTACCCAAGGGGTCGGCGAGCAGTACTTC; CDR3: CASRLTQGVGEQYF
size: NA; J: TRBJ2-7; D: NA; length: 16; V: TRBV4-1; DNA: TGCGCCAGCAGCCAAGAGGTTGGAGGGTTAACCTACGAGCAGTACTTC; CDR3: CASSQEVGGLTYEQYF
size: once; J: TRBJ2-6; D: TRBD2; length: 17; V: TRBV4-3; DNA: TGCGCCAGCAGCCATCTGGGGGAGGGCTCTGGGGCCAACGTCCTGACTTTC; CDR3: CASSHLGEGSGANVLTF
size: NA; J: TRBJ1-4; D: TRBD1; length: 16; V: TRBV4-3; DNA: TGCGCCAGCAGCCAAACCGCCGGGACAGGTTCCGTAAAACTGTTTTTT; CDR3: CASSQTAGTGSVKLFF
size: NA; J: TRBJ1-1; D: NA; length: 14; V: TRBV9; DNA: TGTGCCAGCAGCGTAGAGGCGGGTGGCACTGAAGCTTTCTTT; CDR3: CASSVEAGGTEAFF
size: NA; J: TRBJ1-1; D: NA; length: 14; V: TRBV28; DNA: TGTGCCAGCAGTTTATCCAGGGCGAACACTGAAGCTTTCTTT; CDR3: CASSLSRANTEAFF
size: NA; J: TRBJ2-1; D: NA; length: 18; V: TRBV4-1; DNA: TGCGCCAGCAGCCAAGCCCCTGGACTGACTAGCTCCTACAATGAGCAGTTCTTC; CDR3: CASSQAPGLTSSYNEQFF
size: NA; J: TRBJ2-1; D: TRBD2; length: 15; V: TRBV29-1; DNA: TGCAGCGTTGAAGATCTAGCGGGACTCGGCAATGAGCAGTTCTTC; CDR3: CSVEDLAGLGNEQFF
size: NA; J: TRBJ1-3; D: NA; length: 15; V: TRBV28; DNA: TGTGCCAGCACCCTCCGGGGGGTCTCTGGAAACACCATATATTTT; CDR3: CASTLRGVSGNTIYF
size: NA; J: TRBJ1-1; D: NA; length: 14; V: TRBV3-1/TRBV3-2; DNA: TGTGCCAGCAGCCAAGAGTTCATGAACACTGAAGCTTTCTTT; CDR3: CASSQEFMNTEAFF
size: NA; J: TRBJ2-5; D: TRBD2; length: 15; V: TRBV10-2; DNA: TGCGCCAGCAGTGAGTCCACGGGAGGCCAAGAGACCCAGTACTTC; CDR3: CASSESTGGQETQYF
size: NA; J: TRBJ2-7; D: TRBD1; length: 13; V: TRBV11-1; DNA: TGTGCCAGCAGCTCCCGACAGGGGAACGAGCAGTACTTC; CDR3: CASSSRQGNEQYF
size: NA; J: TRBJ1-2; D: NA; length: 13; V: TRBV12-3/TRBV12-4; DNA: TGTGCCAGCAGTTTACAGGCGCCCTATGGCTACACCTTC; CDR3: CASSLQAPYGYTF
size: NA; J: TRBJ2-1; D: TRBD1; length: 13; V: TRBV25-1; DNA: TGTGCCAGCAGATCAGAGGGGGCCGGTGAGCAGTTCTTC; CDR3: CASRSEGAGEQFF
size: NA; J: TRBJ1-3; D: NA; length: 14; V: TRBV9; DNA: TGTGCCAGCAGCGTAAACCCAGGCGGAAACACCATATATTTT; CDR3: CASSVNPGGNTIYF
size: NA; J: TRBJ1-1; D: TRBD1; length: 14; V: TRBV28; DNA: TGTGCCAGCAACTACAGGGGTTGGGACACTGAAGCTTTCTTT; CDR3: CASNYRGWDTEAFF
size: NA; J: TRBJ2-5; D: NA; length: 15; V: TRBV10-2; DNA: TGCGCCAGCAGTGAAGGGCAGGGCGGACAAGAGACCCAGTACTTC; CDR3: CASSEGQGGQETQYF
size: few; J: TRBJ2-7; D: TRBD2; length: 13; V: TRBV30; DNA: TGTGCCTGGAAACTAGCGGGGTCCTACGAGCAGTACTTC; CDR3: CAWKLAGSYEQYF
size: NA; J: TRBJ1-1; D: NA; length: 15; V: TRBV4-3; DNA: TGCGCCAGCAGCCTCCTGGTAGGGGAGAACACTGAAGCTTTCTTT; CDR3: CASSLLVGENTEAFF
size: once; J: TRBJ2-7; D: TRBD1; length: 16; V: TRBV16; DNA: TGTGCCAGCAGCCAATGGGGACAGGGCCTCTCTCACGAGCAGTACTTC; CDR3: CASSQWGQGLSHEQYF
size: NA; J: TRBJ2-3; D: TRBD2; length: 15; V: TRBV30; DNA: TGTGCCTGGAGTGTAGGTAGCGGGAGTGCAGATACGCAGTATTTT; CDR3: CAWSVGSGSADTQYF
size: NA; J: TRBJ1-5; D: TRBD1; length: 15; V: TRBV19; DNA: TGTGCCAGTAGTATCGGGACAGGGTCCAGTCAGCCCCAGCATTTT; CDR3: CASSIGTGSSQPQHF
size: once; J: TRBJ1-2; D: NA; length: 13; V: TRBV12-5; DNA: TGTGCTAGTGCCTCTAGTGGGTTGTATGGCTACACCTTC; CDR3: CASASSGLYGYTF
size: NA; J: TRBJ2-6; D: NA; length: 17; V: TRBV27; DNA: TGTGCCAGCAGTTTAAGAACCCCAGGGGCTGGGGCCAACGTCCTGACTTTC; CDR3: CASSLRTPGAGANVLTF
size: NA; J: TRBJ2-3; D: TRBD1; length: 16; V: TRBV23-1; DNA: TGCGCCAGCAGTCAATCGAACAGGGGGAACACAGATACGCAGTATTTT; CDR3: CASSQSNRGNTDTQYF
size: many; J: TRBJ1-3; D: NA; length: 14; V: TRBV2; DNA: TGTGCCAGGGCGACAGGAGACTCTGGAAACACCATATATTTT; CDR3: CARATGDSGNTIYF
size: NA; J: TRBJ2-3; D: NA; length: 16; V: TRBV7-9; DNA: TGTGCCAGCAGCTCCGAGTGGGGGCTTAGCACAGATACGCAGTATTTT; CDR3: CASSSEWGLSTDTQYF
size: NA; J: TRBJ2-1; D: TRBD2; length: 14; V: TRBV7-8; DNA: TGTGCCAGCTACACCGGGACTAGCACCGGTGAGCAGTTCTTC; CDR3: CASYTGTSTGEQFF
size: NA; J: TRBJ2-2; D: NA; length: 13; V: TRBV28; DNA: TGTGCCAGTTACAACCGGAACACCGGGGAGCTGTTTTTT; CDR3: CASYNRNTGELFF
size: NA; J: TRBJ2-2; D: TRBD2; length: 15; V: TRBV5-1; DNA: TGCGCCAGCAGCTTGGCCCTAGCGGGAGCCGGGGAGCTGTTTTTT; CDR3: CASSLALAGAGELFF
size: NA; J: TRBJ1-1; D: NA; length: 13; V: TRBV19; DNA: TGTGCCAGTAGTATGAACCTAAACACTGAAGCTTTCTTT; CDR3: CASSMNLNTEAFF
size: NA; J: TRBJ1-2; D: NA; length: 15; V: TRBV27; DNA: TGTGCCAGCAGTTTATCATTCACTCCCTCCTATGGCTACACCTTC; CDR3: CASSLSFTPSYGYTF
size: NA; J: TRBJ1-3; D: NA; length: 17; V: TRBV7-2; DNA: TGTGCCAGCAACTTAGGGCAGGGCGGTAACTCTGGAAACACCATATATTTT; CDR3: CASNLGQGGNSGNTIYF
size: NA; J: TRBJ1-5; D: NA; length: 12; V: TRBV12-3/TRBV12-4; DNA: TGTGCCAGCAGTTTATCCTTACAGCCCCAGCATTTT; CDR3: CASSLSLQPQHF
size: NA; J: TRBJ1-1; D: TRBD1; length: 14; V: TRBV6-2/TRBV6-3; DNA: TGTGCCAGCAGTAACGGACAGGGGGCAACTGAAGCTTTCTTT; CDR3: CASSNGQGATEAFF
size: few; J: TRBJ2-7; D: TRBD1; length: 15; V: TRBV24-1; DNA: TGTGCCACCAGTCCAAACAGGGGAGCGTCCTACGAGCAGTACTTC; CDR3: CATSPNRGASYEQYF
size: NA; J: TRBJ2-7; D: TRBD2; length: 14; V: TRBV2; DNA: TGTGCCAGCAGGGGAAAGAGCGGGAGTTACGAGCAGTACTTC; CDR3: CASRGKSGSYEQYF
size: NA; J: TRBJ2-5; D: TRBD1; length: 18; V: TRBV25-1; DNA: TGTGCCAGCAGTGACCCCCGTGGGGACAGGGGGCCCCAAGAGACCCAGTACTTC; CDR3: CASSDPRGDRGPQETQYF
size: NA; J: TRBJ1-2; D: TRBD1; length: 14; V: TRBV7-8; DNA: TGTGCCAGCAGCTTACCGGACAGGGTTGATGGCTACACCTTC; CDR3: CASSLPDRVDGYTF
size: NA; J: TRBJ2-7; D: NA; length: 12; V: TRBV12-3/TRBV12-4; DNA: TGTGCCAGCGGGTTCTTAGCCGACGAGCAGTACTTC; CDR3: CASGFLADEQYF
size: NA; J: TRBJ1-4; D: TRBD1; length: 13; V: TRBV28; DNA: TGTGCCAGCAGGGTTGGACAGGGTTTGGAACTGTTTTTT; CDR3: CASRVGQGLELFF
size: many; J: TRBJ2-7; D: NA; length: 14; V: TRBV29-1; DNA: TGCAGCGTTGAAGGTTCGAGGTCCGCCGGGGAGCAGTACTTC; CDR3: CSVEGSRSAGEQYF
size: NA; J: TRBJ2-3; D: NA; length: 16; V: TRBV15; DNA: TGTGCCACCAGCAGAGTCGAGCGGACCAACGGGGATACGCAGTATTTT; CDR3: CATSRVERTNGDTQYF
size: NA; J: TRBJ1-2; D: TRBD1; length: 15; V: TRBV7-9; DNA: TGTGCCAGCAGCTTAGCCGGACAGGCCAGCTATGGCTACACCTTC; CDR3: CASSLAGQASYGYTF
size: NA; J: TRBJ2-3; D: NA; length: 15; V: TRBV2; DNA: TGTGCCAGCAGTGAACAGGGATTTGGGGCAGATACGCAGTATTTT; CDR3: CASSEQGFGADTQYF
size: NA; J: TRBJ2-1; D: TRBD1; length: 16; V: TRBV7-9; DNA: TGTGCCAGCAGCTTACCAGAAGAACAGGGGGGCGATGAGCAGTTCTTC; CDR3: CASSLPEEQGGDEQFF
size: NA; J: TRBJ1-4; D: NA; length: 14; V: TRBV4-1; DNA: TGCGCCAGCAGCCAAGGTCAGGCTGGGTATACACTGTTTTTT; CDR3: CASSQGQAGYTLFF
size: NA; J: TRBJ2-1; D: TRBD1; length: 17; V: TRBV19; DNA: TGTGCCAGTAGTATTTTCCTTTCGAGACAGGGAGACAATGAGCAGTTCTTC; CDR3: CASSIFLSRQGDNEQFF